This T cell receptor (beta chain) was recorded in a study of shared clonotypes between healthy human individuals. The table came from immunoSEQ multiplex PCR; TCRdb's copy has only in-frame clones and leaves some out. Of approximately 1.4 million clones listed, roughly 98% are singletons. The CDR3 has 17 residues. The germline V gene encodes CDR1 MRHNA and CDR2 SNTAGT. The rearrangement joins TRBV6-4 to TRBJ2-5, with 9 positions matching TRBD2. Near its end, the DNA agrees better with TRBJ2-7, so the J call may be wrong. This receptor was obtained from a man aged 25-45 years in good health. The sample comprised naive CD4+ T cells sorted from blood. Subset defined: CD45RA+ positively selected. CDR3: CASSRFTSGFFSYEQYF. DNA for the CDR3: TGTGCCAGCAGTAGGTTCACTAGCGGGTTTTTCTCCTACGAGCAGTACTTC.